This T cell receptor (beta chain) derives from a study of CD8+ T cells in alopecia areata (dated by TCRdb to between 2018 and 2020). In terms of the full investigation: To study T cell clonal expansion in alopecia areata, the researchers applied high-throughput TCRbeta sequencing to both the C3H/HeJ mouse model and human patients. Human TCRbeta sequencing covered scalp tissue and sorted CD4+ and CD8+ peripheral blood T cells from patchy and totalis/universalis alopecia areata patients and healthy controls. Clonality in the scalp was compared among normal scalp (n=4), patchy alopecia areata scalp (n=8), and alopecia totalis/universalis scalp (n=8). RNA came from the PAXgene miRNA kit for fixed scalp, the miRNeasy kit for PBMCs, and the RNeasy kit for mouse skin. TCRbeta CDR3 regions were amplified by immunoSEQ multiplex PCR using 35 Vbeta forward and 13 Jbeta reverse primers.

The library was built by means of the immunoSEQ multiplex PCR assay. RNA was extracted from all samples and reverse transcribed into cDNA, which served as template for TCR sequencing. SuperScript III was used to make first-strand cDNA, primed with a 2:1 mix of oligo-dT and random hexamers. A synthetic immune receptor repertoire was used to gauge amplification bias, and whatever bias remained was removed computationally. As for the authors' bioinformatics: Raw reads were preprocessed for error removal, and CDR3 was defined according to IMGT conventions as running from the conserved cysteine to phenylalanine. Clonality was calculated as 1 minus Shannon entropy normalized by log2 of the number of productive unique TCRs. CD4 or CD8 identity of scalp clones was inferred by cross-referencing scalp TCRbeta sequences with sorted blood CD4 and CD8 repertoires. Imported from immuneACCESS, the table was reduced by TCRdb to in-frame sequences with V and J called. These copies leave out some clones; in studies compared against another copy, an unresolved V gene accounts for under half, and the cause of the remainder is not known. Clone size and the V and J calls come from that table; the DNA yielded D and trimming. Within this sample are 90,000 to 120,000 clones, with over 55% of them counted one time only. The ten top clones hold approximately 23% of the sample.

Remarks on this clone: What this receptor recognizes is not known. No qualities accompany the bases; no much larger clone lies one base away.

Based on the germline V gene, the CDR1 and CDR2 sequences are ENHRY and SYGVKD. Germline trimming: 5 bases from V, 6 bases from J; junction bases outside gene matches: 8. The CDR3, from cysteine to phenylalanine, totals 14 residues. Of all the DNA, just the CDR3 is kept, 42 bases in frame from base 1. Study-wide findings and limitations: Compared with normal scalp, lesional scalp had higher clonality and more expanded CD8+ clones, particularly in alopecia totalis/universalis, a pattern that suggests antigenic drive. Resident alphabeta T cells in normal human skin are also sequenced, complicating scalp TCR repertoire analysis, unlike mouse skin dominated by gammadelta T cells. TCR sequences shared between patients were less clear than in mice, possibly partly because of HLA diversity in the patient population.

Peripheral blood and lesional scalp punch biopsies were obtained from patients with alopecia areata. PBMCs were isolated by density centrifugation and stained for CD3, CD4 and CD8, after which CD4+ and CD8+ T cells were sorted on a FACSAria. Untreated alopecia areata patients were recruited as part of a multicenter biomarker study. In 5 or 6 patients from the biomarker study, blood CD8+ T cells were sorted further into NKG2D-low and NKG2D-high fractions. The receptor was isolated from a human donor with alopecia areata. The chain employs TRBV10-3 and TRBJ2-7; 9 bases in the junction line up with TRBD1. The sample taken for sequencing was NKG2D-low CD8+ T cells sorted from blood. The sample's cell subset or site label, in plain terms: sorted CD8+ NKG2D-low blood T cells. The CDR3 reads CAISKKAGQGEQYF. The bases are TGTGCCATCAGTAAGAAAGCGGGACAGGGCGAGCAGTACTTC.